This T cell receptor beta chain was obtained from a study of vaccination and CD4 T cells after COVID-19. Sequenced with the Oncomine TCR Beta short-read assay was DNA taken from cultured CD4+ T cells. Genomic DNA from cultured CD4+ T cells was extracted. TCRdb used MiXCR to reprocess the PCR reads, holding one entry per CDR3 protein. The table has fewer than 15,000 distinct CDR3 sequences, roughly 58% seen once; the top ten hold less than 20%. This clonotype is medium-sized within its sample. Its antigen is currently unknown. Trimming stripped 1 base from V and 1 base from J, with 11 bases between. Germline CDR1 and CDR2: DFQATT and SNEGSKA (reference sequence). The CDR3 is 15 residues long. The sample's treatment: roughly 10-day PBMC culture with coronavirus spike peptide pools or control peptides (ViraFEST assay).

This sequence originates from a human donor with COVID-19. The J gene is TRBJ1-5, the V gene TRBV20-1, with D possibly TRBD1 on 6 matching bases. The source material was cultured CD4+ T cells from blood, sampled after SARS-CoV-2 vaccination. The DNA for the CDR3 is TGCAGTGCTAGAGCCCCTGACAGGAGCAATCAGCCCCAGCATTTT. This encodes CSARAPDRSNQPQHF.